The following is a T cell receptor (beta chain) sequence with its context. This clone's antigen is unknown. Per-base quality was not reported, and no clone a single base away is much larger than it. TCR CDR3 regions were amplified from genomic DNA by multiplex PCR using the deep immunoSEQ assay. Extracted genomic DNA from each cell subset was distributed evenly across all wells of several immunoSEQ 96-well plates, and each plate was treated as a replicate. For sorted subsets, 200 ng of genomic DNA, equivalent to some 30,000 T cell genomes, went into each replicate PCR. Purified libraries were measured with a Qubit 3.0 fluorometer, size-checked on a Bioanalyzer 2100, and measured again with the KAPA Library Quantification kit. Every immunoSEQ 96-well plate was sequenced on a separate single-read 150-cycle Illumina NextSeq 550 flow cell. The paper's data handling went like this. The immunoSEQ output contained only junctional sequences without quality scores, so filtering could not match that applied to full-length reads. To assign V/J genes and CDR3, sequences were annotated using PyIR, a Python wrapper for IgBLAST v1.9, with IMGT germline references. Any read was removed if the V/J assignment was weak (E-value above 1e-6), the CDR3 was missing, or the read contained stop codons, out-of-frame junctions, or ambiguous translated residues. V3J clonotypes were defined as sequences sharing an identical inferred V gene, J gene, and CDR3 amino acid sequence. The percentage overlap between two repertoires was calculated by dividing the number of shared unique clonotypes by the size of the smaller repertoire. Richness of each repertoire was evaluated using RTK rarefaction, the Chao1 estimator, and Recon v2.1 estimates of unobserved clonotypes. For all TCRbeta clonotypes obtained by the gDNA method from a handful of donors, generation probabilities were computed with OLGA. The table was pulled from immuneACCESS by TCRdb, which kept in-frame rearrangements only. Such tables lose some clones; where checked, under half of the loss comes from unresolved V genes, and the rest has no known cause. V, J and clone size reflect that table, while D and trimming were determined from the DNA. This sample lists fewer than 400,000 clones; under 80% were detected once. The top ten clonotypes cover about a tenth of the sample.

Donors were healthy HIV-negative adults with no recently reported acute infections or vaccinations. Only Caucasian adults living in Nashville, Tennessee, USA were represented among the donors. CD4+ T cells were enriched through magnetic negative selection, after which naive cells were positively selected on CD45RA and the remaining negative fraction served as the memory subset. Blood was obtained by leukapheresis, after which PBMCs were separated by Ficoll-Histopaque density gradient centrifugation and cryopreserved in liquid nitrogen vapor phase. Purity and quantity of every magnetically sorted T cell population were checked by analytical flow cytometry. Genomic DNA was isolated from each sorted fraction and quantified by UV absorbance on a Nanodrop 2000c. These data originate in a study of shared clonotypes between healthy human individuals (dated by TCRdb to the early 2020s). Concerning the study at large: The cohort comprised two women and three men aged 18 to 49 years. Per donor, three plates each were used for CD4 naive and CD4 memory, two for CD8 naive, and one for CD8 memory. Per donor, leukapheresis produced somewhere between about 0.8 and 9.5 billion PBMCs. To estimate repertoire size and how much clonotype sharing occurs between individuals, the study deeply sequenced the blood TCR repertoires of five healthy adults. To increase sequencing depth and limit assay-specific biases, TCR repertoire library preparation and sequencing were carried out by different laboratories using diverse techniques.

What the work shows at the level of the full study, not this receptor alone: Sampling was limited to blood, and TCR repertoires in tissue likely differ from TCR repertoires in blood. Higher generation probabilities were observed for clonotypes shared by all four sorted-subset donors than for non-shared clonotypes. The genetic and exposure-history diversity represented was limited by the small number of donors. Around 5.4% of naive CD4, 3.5% of naive CD8, 2.3% of memory CD4, and less than 0.45% of memory CD8 clonotypes were shared across a handful of donors. Larger estimated clonotype richness was generally found for naive subsets than for memory subsets. Incomplete sequencing was indicated by rarefaction of sorted-subset datasets, despite the large sequencing depth. Based on pairwise subsampling, the degree of clonotype sharing among donors was expected to be affected by sequencing depth.

CDR1 and CDR2, per the germline V gene, are SGDLS and YYNGEE. V and J are truncated by 0 bases and 4 bases respectively, leaving an intervening sequence of 11 bases. The CDR3 numbers 15 residues from cysteine through phenylalanine. This entry keeps only the CDR3 DNA: 45 bases, framed from base 1. This receptor was identified in a young man in good health. The sample consisted of memory CD4+ T cells sorted from blood. Explained via the paper, the cell subset or site label denotes: CD45RA-negative fraction. The sequence joins TRBV9 to TRBJ1-3; no D gene is confidently identified. The DNA sequence is TGTGCCAGCAGCGTAGCTCTGGGAACCGGAAACACCATATATTTT. This codes for CASSVALGTGNTIYF.